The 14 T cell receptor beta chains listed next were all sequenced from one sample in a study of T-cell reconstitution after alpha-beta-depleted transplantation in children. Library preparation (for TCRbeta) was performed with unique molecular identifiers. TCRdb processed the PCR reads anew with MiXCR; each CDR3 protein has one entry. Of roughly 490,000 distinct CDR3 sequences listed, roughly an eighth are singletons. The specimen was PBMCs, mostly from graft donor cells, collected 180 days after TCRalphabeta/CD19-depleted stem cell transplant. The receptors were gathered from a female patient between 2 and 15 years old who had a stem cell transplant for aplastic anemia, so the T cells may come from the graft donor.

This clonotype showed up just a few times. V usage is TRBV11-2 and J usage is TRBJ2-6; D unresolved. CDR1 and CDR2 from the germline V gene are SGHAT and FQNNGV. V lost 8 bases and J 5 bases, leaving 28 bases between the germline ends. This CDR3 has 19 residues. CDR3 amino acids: CASGEKVGRFSVRANVLTF. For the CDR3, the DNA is TGTGCCAGCGGAGAGAAAGTGGGCAGGTTCTCTGTTAGGGCCAACGTCCTGACTTTC.

In DNA form, the CDR3 reads TGTGCCAGCAGATTACAGGGGGCGCCCGAGCAGTACTTC. Translated, it gives CASRLQGAPEQYF. The chain links TRBV5-4 to TRBJ2-7; 9 nucleotides align to TRBD1. The CDR3 is 13 residues long. The V segment lost 5 bases and the J segment 6 bases; nucleotides outside the gene matches: 6. Germline assignment: CDR1 SGHNT and CDR2 YYREEE (reference sequence). Full variable domain (outside the CDR3, taken from reference TRBV5-4 and TRBJ2-7): ETGVTQSPTHLIKTRGQQVTLRCSSQSGHNTVSWYQQALGQGPQFIFQYYREEENGRGNFPPRFSGLQFPNYSSELNVNALELDDSALYLCASRLQGAPEQYFGPGTRLTVT.

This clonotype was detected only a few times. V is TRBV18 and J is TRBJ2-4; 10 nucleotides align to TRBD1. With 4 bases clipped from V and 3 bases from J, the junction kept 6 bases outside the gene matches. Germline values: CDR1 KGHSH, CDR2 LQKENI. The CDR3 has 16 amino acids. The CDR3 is CASSRGTGDVKNIQYF. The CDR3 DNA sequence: TGTGCCAGCTCACGAGGGACAGGGGACGTCAAAAACATTCAGTACTTC. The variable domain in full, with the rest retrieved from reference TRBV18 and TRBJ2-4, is NAGVMQNPRHLVRRRGQEARLRCSPMKGHSHVYWYRQLPEEGLKFMVYLQKENIIDESGMPKERFSAEFPKEGPSILRIQQVVRGDSAAYFCASSRGTGDVKNIQYFGAGTRLSVL.

Written as DNA, the CDR3 is TGTGCCAGCAGCAATGTCAAGGGATTAACCGGGGATGGTTCACCCCTCCACTTT. Translating gives CASSNVKGLTGDGSPLHF. The chain uses TRBV21-1 and TRBJ1-6; the D call of TRBD1 is as the table states it, not checked on the DNA. TRBV21-1 is assigned pseudogene status. There are 18 residues in the CDR3.

Here the CDR3 reads CASSQEVYSLTGELFF. The CDR3 region has the DNA TGTGCCAGCAGCCAAGAAGTTTACAGCCTCACCGGGGAGCTGTTTTTT. The chain carries TRBV4-2 and TRBJ2-2; D uncertain. Germline V gene lookup returns CDR1 LGHNA and CDR2 YNFKEQ. CDR3 length equals 16 residues. V was clipped by 0 bases and J by 4 bases, with 12 bases between them.

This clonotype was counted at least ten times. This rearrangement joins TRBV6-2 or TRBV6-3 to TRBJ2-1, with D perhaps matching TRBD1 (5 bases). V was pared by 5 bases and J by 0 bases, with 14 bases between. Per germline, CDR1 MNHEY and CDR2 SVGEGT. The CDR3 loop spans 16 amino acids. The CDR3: CASSPRARGSYNEQFF. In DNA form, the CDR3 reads TGTGCCAGCAGTCCAAGGGCTAGGGGCTCCTACAATGAGCAGTTCTTC.

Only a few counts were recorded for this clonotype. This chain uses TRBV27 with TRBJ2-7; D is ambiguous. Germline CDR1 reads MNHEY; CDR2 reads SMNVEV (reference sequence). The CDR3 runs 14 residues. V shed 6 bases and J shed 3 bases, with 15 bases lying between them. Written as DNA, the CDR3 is TGTGCCAGCAGCTCATCCCAGGCCCACTACGAGCAGTACTTC. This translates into CASSSSQAHYEQYF.

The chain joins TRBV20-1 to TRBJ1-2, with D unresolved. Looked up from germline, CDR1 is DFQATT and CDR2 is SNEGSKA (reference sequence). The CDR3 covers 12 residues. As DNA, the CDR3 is TGCACTGCCCCTAGGAGGATCTATGGCTACACCTTC. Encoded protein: CTAPRRIYGYTF.

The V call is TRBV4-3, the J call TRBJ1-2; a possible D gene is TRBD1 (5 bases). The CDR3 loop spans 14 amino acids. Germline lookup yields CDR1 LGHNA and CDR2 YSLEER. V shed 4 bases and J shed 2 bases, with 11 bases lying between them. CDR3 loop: CASSLGPGNYGYTF. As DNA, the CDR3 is TGCGCCAGCAGCCTCGGACCAGGGAACTATGGCTACACCTTC.

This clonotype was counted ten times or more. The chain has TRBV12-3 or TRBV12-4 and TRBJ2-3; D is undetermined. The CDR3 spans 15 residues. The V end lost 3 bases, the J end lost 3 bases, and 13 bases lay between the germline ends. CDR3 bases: TGTGCCAGCAGTTTCCCGATCCTTAAGACAGATACGCAGTATTTT. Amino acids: CASSFPILKTDTQYF.

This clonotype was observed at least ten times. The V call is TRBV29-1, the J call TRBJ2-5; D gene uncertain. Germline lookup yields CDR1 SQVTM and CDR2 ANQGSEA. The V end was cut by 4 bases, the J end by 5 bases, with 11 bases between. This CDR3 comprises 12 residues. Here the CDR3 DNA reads TGCAGCGTTGTGTGGGGTTGGGAGACCCAGTACTTC. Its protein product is CSVVWGWETQYF.

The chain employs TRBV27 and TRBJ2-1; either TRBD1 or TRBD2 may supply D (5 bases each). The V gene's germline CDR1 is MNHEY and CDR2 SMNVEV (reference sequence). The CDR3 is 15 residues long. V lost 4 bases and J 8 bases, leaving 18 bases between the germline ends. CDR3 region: CASSYQGVYNDEQFF. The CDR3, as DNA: TGTGCCAGCAGTTATCAGGGAGTCTATAACGATGAGCAGTTCTTC.

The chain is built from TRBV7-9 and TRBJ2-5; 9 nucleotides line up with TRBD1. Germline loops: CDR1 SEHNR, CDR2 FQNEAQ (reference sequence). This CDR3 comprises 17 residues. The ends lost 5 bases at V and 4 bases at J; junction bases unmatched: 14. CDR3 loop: CASSPKGTGKRGETQYF. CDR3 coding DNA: TGTGCCAGCAGCCCGAAGGGGACAGGGAAGAGGGGAGAGACCCAGTACTTC. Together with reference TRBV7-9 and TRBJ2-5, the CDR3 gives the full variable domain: DTGVSQNPRHKITKRGQNVTFRCDPISEHNRLYWYRQTLGQGPEFLTYFQNEAQLEKSRLLSDRFSAERPKGSFSTLEIQRTEQGDSAMYLCASSPKGTGKRGETQYFGPGTRLLVL.

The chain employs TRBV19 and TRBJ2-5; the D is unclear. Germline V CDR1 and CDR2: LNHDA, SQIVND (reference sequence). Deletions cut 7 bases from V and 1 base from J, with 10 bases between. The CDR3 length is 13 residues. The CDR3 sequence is CASKGNLQETQYF. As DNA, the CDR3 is TGTGCCAGTAAGGGCAACCTCCAAGAGACCCAGTACTTC.